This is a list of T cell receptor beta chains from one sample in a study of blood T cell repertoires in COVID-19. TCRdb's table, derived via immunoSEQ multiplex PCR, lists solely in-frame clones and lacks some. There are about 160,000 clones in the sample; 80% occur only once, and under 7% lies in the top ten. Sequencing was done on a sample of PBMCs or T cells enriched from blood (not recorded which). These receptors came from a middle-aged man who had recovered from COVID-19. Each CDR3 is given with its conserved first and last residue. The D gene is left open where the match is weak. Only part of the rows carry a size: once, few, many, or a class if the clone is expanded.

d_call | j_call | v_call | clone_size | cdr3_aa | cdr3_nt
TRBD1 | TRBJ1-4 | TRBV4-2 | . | CASSPIGTGPTTNEKLFF | TGTGCCAGCAGCCCGATAGGGACAGGGCCCACAACTAATGAAAAACTGTTTTTT
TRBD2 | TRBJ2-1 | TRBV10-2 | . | CASSGLAAFFYNEQFF | TGCGCCAGCAGCGGACTAGCGGCCTTCTTCTACAATGAGCAGTTCTTC
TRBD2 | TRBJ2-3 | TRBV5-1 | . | CASSYPSGGNTDTQYF | TGCGCCAGCAGCTATCCTAGCGGGGGGAACACAGATACGCAGTATTTT
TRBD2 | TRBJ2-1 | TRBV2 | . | CASSEMVTSGGYNEQFF | TGTGCCAGCAGTGAAATGGTGACTAGCGGGGGATACAATGAGCAGTTCTTC
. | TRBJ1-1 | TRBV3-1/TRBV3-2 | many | CASSPTGWDTEAFF | TGTGCCAGCAGTCCAACCGGGTGGGACACTGAAGCTTTCTTT
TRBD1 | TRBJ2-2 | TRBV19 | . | CASSIDSGGFGGELFF | TGTGCCAGTAGTATAGACTCAGGGGGTTTTGGCGGGGAGCTGTTTTTT
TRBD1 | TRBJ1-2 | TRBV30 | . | CAWSIGGHGYTF | TGTGCCTGGAGTATAGGGGGCCATGGCTACACCTTC
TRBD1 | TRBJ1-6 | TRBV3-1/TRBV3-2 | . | CASSQEPEGRGYSPLHF | TGTGCCAGCAGCCAAGAACCGGAGGGCAGGGGGTACTCACCCCTCCACTTT
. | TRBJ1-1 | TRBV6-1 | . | CASSEKLFRAGEAFF | TGTGCCAGCAGTGAGAAGCTTTTCCGGGCGGGAGAAGCTTTCTTT
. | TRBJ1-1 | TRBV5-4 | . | CASSSEGLVNTEAFF | TGTGCCAGCAGCTCCGAGGGACTCGTCAACACTGAAGCTTTCTTT
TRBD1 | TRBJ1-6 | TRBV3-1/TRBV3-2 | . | CASSQAGGSYNSPLHF | TGTGCCAGCAGCCAAGCAGGGGGCTCCTATAATTCACCCCTCCACTTT
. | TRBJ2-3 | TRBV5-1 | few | CASSLMRVEDTQYF | TGCGCCAGCAGCTTGATGCGGGTGGAAGATACGCAGTATTTT
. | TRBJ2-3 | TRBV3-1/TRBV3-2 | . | CASSLLSTDTQYF | TGTGCCAGCAGCCTTCTTAGCACAGATACGCAGTATTTT
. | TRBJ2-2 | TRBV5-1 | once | CASSLADTGELFF | TGCGCCAGCAGCTTGGCGGACACCGGGGAGCTGTTTTTT
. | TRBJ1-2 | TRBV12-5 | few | CASGFGANYGYTF | TGTGCTAGTGGTTTTGGAGCTAACTATGGCTACACCTTC
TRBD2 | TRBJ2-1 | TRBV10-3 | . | CAISEPSGGYNEQFF | TGTGCCATCAGTGAGCCTAGCGGGGGATACAATGAGCAGTTCTTC
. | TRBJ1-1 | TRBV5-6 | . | CASSLSGRYTEAFF | TGTGCCAGCAGCTTGTCCGGCAGGTATACTGAAGCTTTCTTT
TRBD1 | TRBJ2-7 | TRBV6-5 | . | CASRPGQPTYEQYF | TGTGCCAGCAGACCGGGACAGCCCACCTACGAGCAGTACTTC
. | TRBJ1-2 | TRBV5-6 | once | CASSSADSPNYGYTF | TGTGCCAGCAGCTCAGCCGACAGCCCGAACTATGGCTACACCTTC
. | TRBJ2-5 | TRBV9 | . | CASSVVAGAQFGTQYF | TGTGCCAGCAGCGTAGTGGCGGGGGCTCAGTTTGGGACCCAGTACTTC
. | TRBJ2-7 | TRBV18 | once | CASSPLPGDEQYF | TGTGCCAGCTCACCACTCCCAGGGGACGAGCAGTACTTC
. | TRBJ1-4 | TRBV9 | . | CASSVGANEKLFF | TGTGCCAGCAGCGTAGGCGCAAATGAAAAACTGTTTTTT
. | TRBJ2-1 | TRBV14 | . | CASSQTRERDEQFF | TGTGCCAGCAGCCAAACCAGGGAACGCGATGAGCAGTTCTTC
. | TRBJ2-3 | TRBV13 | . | CASSRGHKQSDTQYF | TGTGCCAGCAGTAGGGGACACAAACAGTCAGATACGCAGTATTTT
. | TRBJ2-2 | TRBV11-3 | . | CASSGGQISNTGELFF | TGTGCCAGCAGCGGAGGACAGATCTCGAACACCGGGGAGCTGTTTTTT
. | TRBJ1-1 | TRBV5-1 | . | CASSLGDGTNTEAFF | TGCGCCAGCAGCTTGGGAGATGGGACAAACACTGAAGCTTTCTTT
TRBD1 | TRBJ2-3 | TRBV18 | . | CASSPTGGSTDTQYF | TGTGCCAGCTCACCCACAGGGGGGAGCACAGATACGCAGTATTTT
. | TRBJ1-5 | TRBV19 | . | CATRGRGEQPQHF | TGTGCCACCCGGGGTCGGGGTGAGCAGCCCCAGCATTTT
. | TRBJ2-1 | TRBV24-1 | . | CATSDYRANEQFF | TGTGCCACCAGTGACTACAGGGCGAATGAGCAGTTCTTC
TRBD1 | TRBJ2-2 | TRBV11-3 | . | CASSLVSWTGNRNTGELFF | TGTGCCAGCAGCTTAGTGTCATGGACAGGGAATCGCAACACCGGGGAGCTGTTTTTT
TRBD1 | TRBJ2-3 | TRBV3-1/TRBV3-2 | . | CASSRQGPDTQYF | TGTGCCAGCAGCCGACAGGGCCCAGATACGCAGTATTTT
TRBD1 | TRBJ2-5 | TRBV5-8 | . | CASSFRGFTTQTQYF | TGTGCCAGCAGCTTCAGGGGGTTTACGACGCAGACCCAGTACTTC
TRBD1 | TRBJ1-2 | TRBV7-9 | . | CASSLEAGGDGYTF | TGTGCCAGCAGCTTAGAGGCAGGGGGTGATGGCTACACCTTC
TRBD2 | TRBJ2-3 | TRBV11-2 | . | CASKLAGGYSDTQYF | TGTGCCAGCAAATTAGCGGGGGGGTACTCGGATACGCAGTATTTT
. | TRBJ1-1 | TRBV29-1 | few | CSVDAGGNTEAFF | TGCAGCGTTGATGCGGGGGGGAACACTGAAGCTTTCTTT
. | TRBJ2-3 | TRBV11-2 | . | CASSLGGAGWLPGPDTQYF | TGTGCCAGCAGCTTAGGGGGTGCGGGGTGGCTCCCGGGTCCAGATACGCAGTATTTT
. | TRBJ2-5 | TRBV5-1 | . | CASSLQGGSQETQYF | TGCGCCAGCAGCTTACAGGGGGGGTCCCAAGAGACCCAGTACTTC
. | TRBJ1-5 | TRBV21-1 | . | CASTDPGGCRNQPQHF | TGTGCCAGCACCGATCCAGGGGGTTGCCGCAATCAGCCCCAGCATTTT
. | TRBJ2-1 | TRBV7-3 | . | CASSSQGGGFNEQFF | TGTGCCAGCAGCTCCCAAGGAGGGGGCTTCAATGAGCAGTTCTTC
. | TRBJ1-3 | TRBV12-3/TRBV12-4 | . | CASREYTIYF | TGTGCCAGCAGGGAGTACACCATATATTTT
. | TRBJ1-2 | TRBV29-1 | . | CSVSASLGRYTF | TGCAGCGTTTCTGCTAGTCTGGGGCGCTACACCTTC
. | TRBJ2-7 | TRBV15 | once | CATSRTIYEQYF | TGTGCCACCAGCAGAACTATCTACGAGCAGTACTTC
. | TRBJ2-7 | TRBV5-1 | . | CASSLSALSGSGEQYF | TGCGCCAGCAGCTTGAGCGCACTTAGCGGATCGGGTGAGCAGTACTTC
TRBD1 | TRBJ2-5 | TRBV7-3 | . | CASSRQGGTQETQYF | TGTGCCAGCAGCCGACAGGGGGGTACCCAAGAGACCCAGTACTTC
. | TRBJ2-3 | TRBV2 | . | CASSGYGARDTQYF | TGTGCCAGCAGTGGGTATGGGGCGCGGGATACGCAGTATTTT
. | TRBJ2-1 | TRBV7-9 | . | CASGPGSSYNEQFF | TGTGCCAGCGGCCCAGGTAGCTCCTACAATGAGCAGTTCTTC
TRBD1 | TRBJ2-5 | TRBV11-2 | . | CASGTGAQETQYF | TGTGCCAGCGGGACAGGAGCCCAAGAGACCCAGTACTTC
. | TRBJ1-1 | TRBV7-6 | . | CATLPAGGSNTEAFF | TGTGCCACCCTCCCGGCTGGAGGGTCGAACACTGAAGCTTTCTTT